The 17 T cell receptor beta chains given below trace back to one sample, sequenced in a study of T cell repertoires in cytomegalovirus infection (dated by TCRdb to the late 2010s). These TCRs are of unknown antigen specificity. This sample's treatment or condition label indicates: in vitro stimulation with specific CMV peptide epitopes to enrich CMV-specific T cells. The sample was run on an Illumina HiSeq 1500. TCRdb reanalyzed the raw reads on its own, using fastp at Q25 for trimming and MiXCR for clone calling, and kept in-frame beta chains. Duplicate CDR3 protein sequences are folded into a single record with the most common DNA and genes. Across this sample there are around 710,000 distinct CDR3 sequences, with about 28% seen only once. The ten largest clones take up less than 15% of the sample. The sample in question was cultured CD8+ T cells from PBMCs, obtained from culture after CMV antigen stimulation. These TCRs come from a human donor in good health (CMV status not recorded). Some clones in this sample may be carry-over from other donors' samples.

The chain has TRBV7-2 and TRBJ2-1; TRBD1 aligns across 7 bases. Germline V gene sequence: CDR1 SGHTA, CDR2 FQGNSA. The CDR3 spans 13 residues. J lost 10 bases, V lost 3 bases, and 6 bases had no gene match. CDR3 coding DNA: TGTGCCAGCAGCTTGGGGACAGTTCCCGAGCAGTTCTTC. Translated: CASSLGTVPEQFF. Full variable domain (missing parts from reference TRBV7-2 and TRBJ2-1): GAGVSQSPSNKVTEKGKDVELRCDPISGHTALYWYRQSLGQGLEFLIYFQGNSAPDKSGLPSDRFSAERTGGSVSTLTIQRTQQEDSAVYLCASSLGTVPEQFFGPGTRLTVL.

V is TRBV15 and J is TRBJ1-5; D not resolved. The V end was cut by 5 bases, the J end by 0 bases, with 11 bases between. CDR1 is LNHNV, CDR2 YYDKDF, per germline (reference sequence). The CDR3 consists of 15 residues. The CDR3 bases are TGTGCCACCAGCGCAGATCGGAGTAGCAATCAGCCCCAGCATTTT. Translation gives CATSADRSSNQPQHF. Drawing the rest from reference TRBV15 and TRBJ1-5, the complete variable domain is DAMVIQNPRYQVTQFGKPVTLSCSQTLNHNVMYWYQQKSSQAPKLLFHYYDKDFNNEADTPDNFQSRRPNTSFCFLDIRSPGLGDTAMYLCATSADRSSNQPQHFGDGTRLSIL.

The chain links TRBV27 to TRBJ2-3; unclear D gene. V was cut by 5 bases and J by 12 bases, with 15 bases left in between. The CDR3 runs 12 residues. Germline lookup yields CDR1 MNHEY and CDR2 SMNVEV (reference sequence). The CDR3 protein is CASSPHLLVQYF. In DNA, the CDR3 is TGTGCCAGCAGTCCACATTTATTGGTTCAGTATTTT.

This chain joins TRBV7-3 and TRBJ2-3; 9 positions match TRBD2. This CDR3 comprises 14 residues. Trimming at V came to 5 bases and at J to 4 bases, leaving 4 bases not matched to a gene. CDR1 and CDR2 from the germline V gene are SGHTA and FQGTGA. The CDR3 reads CASSPSGDPDTQYF. Here the CDR3 DNA reads TGTGCCAGCAGCCCTAGCGGGGACCCAGATACGCAGTATTTT.

This rearrangement joins TRBV6-5 to TRBJ2-2; D might be TRBD1 or TRBD2, each matching 5 bases. The CDR3 loop spans 17 amino acids. CDR1 is MNHEY, CDR2 SVGAGI, per germline. Trimming removed 2 bases from V and 2 bases from J, with 15 bases in between. The CDR3 coding sequence is TGTGCCAGCAGTTACACATCCGGGACGGTCAACACCGGGGAGCTGTTTTTT. Translating gives CASSYTSGTVNTGELFF.

This chain connects TRBV28 to TRBJ2-7; possible D gene TRBD1, 6 bases. Germline V gene lookup returns CDR1 MDHEN and CDR2 SYDVKM. The length of the CDR3 is 13 residues. V was shortened by 7 bases and J by 3 bases, with 13 bases between the two germline ends. CDR3 DNA: TGTGCCAGCACACAGGGATCGCTCTACGAGCAGTACTTC. Its translation is CASTQGSLYEQYF. The full variable domain, with the rest looked up from reference TRBV28 and TRBJ2-7, is DVKVTQSSRYLVKRTGEKVFLECVQDMDHENMFWYRQDPGLGLRLIYFSYDVKMKEKGDIPEGYSVSREKKERFSLILESASTNQTSMYLCASTQGSLYEQYFGPGTRLTVT.

The chain combines TRBV5-1 with TRBJ1-1; D is possibly TRBD1 (5 bases). CDR1 is SGHRS and CDR2 is YFSETQ in the germline V gene. The CDR3 totals 14 residues. V was clipped by 4 bases and J by 5 bases, with 15 bases between them. CDR3 region: CASSPDGGKTEAFF. As DNA, the CDR3 is TGCGCCAGCAGCCCGGACGGGGGGAAAACTGAAGCTTTCTTT.

Points on this clonotype: This may come from a read error, since a much larger clone is one base off. The V and J genes are TRBV7-6 and TRBJ2-1, with a tentative D call TRBD2 (5 bases). With the DNA end fitting TRBJ2-7 better, the J assignment may be wrong. CDR1 is SGHVS and CDR2 is FNYEAQ in the germline V gene. This CDR3 has 15 amino acids. The CDR3 DNA sequence: TGTGCCAGCAGCTTAGCGGATACTAGTTACAATGAGCAGTACTTC. Translation gives CASSLADTSYNEQYF.

This sequence joins TRBV10-2 and TRBJ2-5; tentative D call: TRBD2 (5 bases). Germline CDR1 WSHSY, CDR2 SAAADI. The CDR3 contains 14 residues. V was trimmed by 0 bases and J by 2 bases, leaving 7 bases between them. The CDR3 reads CASSESGLQETQYF. DNA for the CDR3: TGCGCCAGCAGTGAGTCAGGACTTCAAGAGACCCAGTACTTC.

The rearrangement joins TRBV19 to TRBJ1-2; 8 bases are shared with TRBD1. The V and J ends lost 3 bases and 3 bases, in that order; junction bases with no gene match: 6. Looked up from germline, CDR1 is LNHDA and CDR2 is SQIVND (reference sequence). The CDR3 contains 15 residues. CDR3 nucleotide sequence: TGTGCCAGTAGTATTCGACAGGGGAGATACTATGGCTACACCTTC. Residues: CASSIRQGRYYGYTF.

V is TRBV29-1 and J is TRBJ2-7; D possibly corresponds to TRBD2 (5 bases). This CDR3 is built from 11 residues. V gave up 3 bases and J gave up 3 bases, with 6 bases separating them. Germline V gene lookup returns CDR1 SQVTM and CDR2 ANQGSEA. The CDR3 region has the DNA TGCAGCGTTGAGGGAGACTACGAGCAGTACTTC. Translation: CSVEGDYEQYF.

V usage is TRBV15 and J usage is TRBJ2-7; 9 bases match TRBD1. Trimming took 8 bases from V and 2 from J; bases not matched to a gene: 4. Germline CDR1 LNHNV, CDR2 YYDKDF (reference sequence). This CDR3 contains 13 residues. The CDR3 spells CATGQGRTYEQYV. For the CDR3, the DNA is TGTGCCACCGGACAGGGGAGGACCTACGAGCAGTACGTC.

The chain has TRBV4-3 and TRBJ1-1, with no clear D. The germline gives CDR1 LGHNA, CDR2 YSLEER. The V and J ends lost 0 bases and 6 bases respectively, with 14 bases between them. This CDR3 comprises 15 residues. CDR3 amino acids: CASSQDHLWSAEAFF. Written as DNA, the CDR3 is TGCGCCAGCAGCCAAGATCACCTATGGAGCGCTGAAGCTTTCTTT.

This clonotype was recorded a few times. V and J are TRBV5-5 and TRBJ1-6; a weak D match, TRBD1 (6 bases). The CDR3 contains 15 residues. The germline gives CDR1 SGHKS, CDR2 YYEKEE (reference sequence). V lost 4 bases to trimming and J lost 3 bases, with 11 bases between them. The CDR3 coding sequence is TGTGCCAGCAGCCCCCGGGACAACTATAATTCACCCCTCCACTTT. This codes for CASSPRDNYNSPLHF.

The chain is built from TRBV7-2 and TRBJ2-1; possibly TRBD1 for D (5 bases). Per the germline V gene, CDR1 is SGHTA and CDR2 is FQGNSA. The germline V and J ends were trimmed by 10 bases and 4 bases, with 11 bases remaining between them. The CDR3 spans 12 residues. CDR3 nucleotides: TGTGCCACTACGGACACTTACAATGAGCAGTTCTTC. This translates into CATTDTYNEQFF.

There are a few counts of this clonotype. CDR3 bases: TGTGCCAGCAGCCAAAACAAGAACACAGATACGCAGTATTTT. Encoded protein: CASSQNKNTDTQYF. This chain connects TRBV7-9 to TRBJ2-3; D is unclear. Trimming stripped 5 bases from V and 2 bases from J, with 11 bases between. Germline CDR1 is SEHNR and CDR2 is FQNEAQ (reference sequence). The CDR3 spans 14 residues. The variable domain in full, with the rest retrieved from reference TRBV7-9 and TRBJ2-3, is DTGVSQNPRHKITKRGQNVTFRCDPISEHNRLYWYRQTLGQGPEFLTYFQNEAQLEKSRLLSDRFSAERPKGSFSTLEIQRTEQGDSAMYLCASSQNKNTDTQYFGPGTRLTVL.

This clonotype was recorded once. The rearrangement joins TRBV29-1 to TRBJ2-3; D not resolved. Looked up from germline, CDR1 is SQVTM and CDR2 is ANQGSEA. The ends were cut back, 6 bases at V and 0 bases at J, with 13 bases in the middle. The CDR3 contains 14 residues. The CDR3 DNA reads TGCAGCGTCGCCGAGTTTTCCAGCACAGATACGCAGTATTTT. Translating gives CSVAEFSSTDTQYF.